The clone carrying this T cell receptor (beta chain) was picked up one time. The entry originates in a study of blood T cell repertoires in COVID-19. Trimming stripped 6 bases from V and 8 bases from J, with 11 bases between. The germline V gene has CDR1 MNHEY and CDR2 SMNVEV (reference sequence). This CDR3 contains 12 residues. Per the original methods: Researchers report that nucleated cell counts were estimated from reference gene primer amplification. Only in-frame clones appear in the TCRdb table, and some are missing; sequencing was by immunoSEQ multiplex PCR. V, J and clone size are those of that table, while D and trimming were read from the DNA. The sample has about 87,000 clones, about 85% seen once. In Seattle, patients joined the study during active infection and were tracked longitudinally.

This TCR derives from a woman of 80 years or more with COVID-19, enrolled during active disease. Sample: peripheral blood. The chain uses TRBV27 and TRBJ1-5, with D possibly being TRBD1 (5 bases). The CDR3 loop is CASSRPGKPQHF. The CDR3 DNA sequence: TGTGCCAGCAGCCGACCAGGGAAGCCCCAGCATTTT.